This TCR beta chain came from a study of blood T cell repertoires in COVID-19. Authors' methods: Amplification of reference gene primers provided the estimated nucleated cell counts. The protocol was immunoSEQ multiplex PCR, while the TCRdb copy is restricted to in-frame clones and leaves out a portion. For V, J and clone size, that table is used; D and trimming come from the DNA. Among around 230,000 clones listed, around 90% were seen once. Germline V lookup: CDR1 LGHDT, CDR2 YNNKEL (reference sequence). The ends were cut back, 4 bases at V and 7 bases at J, with 13 bases in the middle. There are 13 residues in the CDR3.

The receptor was derived from a man between 60 and 75 years old who had recovered from COVID-19. V and J are TRBV3-1 (or the pseudogene TRBV3-2) and TRBJ1-1; possibly TRBD1 for D (6 bases). The source material was peripheral blood. CDR3 nucleotides: TGTGCCAGCAGCCGCGGACAGAGTTTTGAAGCTTTCTTT. As protein: CASSRGQSFEAFF.